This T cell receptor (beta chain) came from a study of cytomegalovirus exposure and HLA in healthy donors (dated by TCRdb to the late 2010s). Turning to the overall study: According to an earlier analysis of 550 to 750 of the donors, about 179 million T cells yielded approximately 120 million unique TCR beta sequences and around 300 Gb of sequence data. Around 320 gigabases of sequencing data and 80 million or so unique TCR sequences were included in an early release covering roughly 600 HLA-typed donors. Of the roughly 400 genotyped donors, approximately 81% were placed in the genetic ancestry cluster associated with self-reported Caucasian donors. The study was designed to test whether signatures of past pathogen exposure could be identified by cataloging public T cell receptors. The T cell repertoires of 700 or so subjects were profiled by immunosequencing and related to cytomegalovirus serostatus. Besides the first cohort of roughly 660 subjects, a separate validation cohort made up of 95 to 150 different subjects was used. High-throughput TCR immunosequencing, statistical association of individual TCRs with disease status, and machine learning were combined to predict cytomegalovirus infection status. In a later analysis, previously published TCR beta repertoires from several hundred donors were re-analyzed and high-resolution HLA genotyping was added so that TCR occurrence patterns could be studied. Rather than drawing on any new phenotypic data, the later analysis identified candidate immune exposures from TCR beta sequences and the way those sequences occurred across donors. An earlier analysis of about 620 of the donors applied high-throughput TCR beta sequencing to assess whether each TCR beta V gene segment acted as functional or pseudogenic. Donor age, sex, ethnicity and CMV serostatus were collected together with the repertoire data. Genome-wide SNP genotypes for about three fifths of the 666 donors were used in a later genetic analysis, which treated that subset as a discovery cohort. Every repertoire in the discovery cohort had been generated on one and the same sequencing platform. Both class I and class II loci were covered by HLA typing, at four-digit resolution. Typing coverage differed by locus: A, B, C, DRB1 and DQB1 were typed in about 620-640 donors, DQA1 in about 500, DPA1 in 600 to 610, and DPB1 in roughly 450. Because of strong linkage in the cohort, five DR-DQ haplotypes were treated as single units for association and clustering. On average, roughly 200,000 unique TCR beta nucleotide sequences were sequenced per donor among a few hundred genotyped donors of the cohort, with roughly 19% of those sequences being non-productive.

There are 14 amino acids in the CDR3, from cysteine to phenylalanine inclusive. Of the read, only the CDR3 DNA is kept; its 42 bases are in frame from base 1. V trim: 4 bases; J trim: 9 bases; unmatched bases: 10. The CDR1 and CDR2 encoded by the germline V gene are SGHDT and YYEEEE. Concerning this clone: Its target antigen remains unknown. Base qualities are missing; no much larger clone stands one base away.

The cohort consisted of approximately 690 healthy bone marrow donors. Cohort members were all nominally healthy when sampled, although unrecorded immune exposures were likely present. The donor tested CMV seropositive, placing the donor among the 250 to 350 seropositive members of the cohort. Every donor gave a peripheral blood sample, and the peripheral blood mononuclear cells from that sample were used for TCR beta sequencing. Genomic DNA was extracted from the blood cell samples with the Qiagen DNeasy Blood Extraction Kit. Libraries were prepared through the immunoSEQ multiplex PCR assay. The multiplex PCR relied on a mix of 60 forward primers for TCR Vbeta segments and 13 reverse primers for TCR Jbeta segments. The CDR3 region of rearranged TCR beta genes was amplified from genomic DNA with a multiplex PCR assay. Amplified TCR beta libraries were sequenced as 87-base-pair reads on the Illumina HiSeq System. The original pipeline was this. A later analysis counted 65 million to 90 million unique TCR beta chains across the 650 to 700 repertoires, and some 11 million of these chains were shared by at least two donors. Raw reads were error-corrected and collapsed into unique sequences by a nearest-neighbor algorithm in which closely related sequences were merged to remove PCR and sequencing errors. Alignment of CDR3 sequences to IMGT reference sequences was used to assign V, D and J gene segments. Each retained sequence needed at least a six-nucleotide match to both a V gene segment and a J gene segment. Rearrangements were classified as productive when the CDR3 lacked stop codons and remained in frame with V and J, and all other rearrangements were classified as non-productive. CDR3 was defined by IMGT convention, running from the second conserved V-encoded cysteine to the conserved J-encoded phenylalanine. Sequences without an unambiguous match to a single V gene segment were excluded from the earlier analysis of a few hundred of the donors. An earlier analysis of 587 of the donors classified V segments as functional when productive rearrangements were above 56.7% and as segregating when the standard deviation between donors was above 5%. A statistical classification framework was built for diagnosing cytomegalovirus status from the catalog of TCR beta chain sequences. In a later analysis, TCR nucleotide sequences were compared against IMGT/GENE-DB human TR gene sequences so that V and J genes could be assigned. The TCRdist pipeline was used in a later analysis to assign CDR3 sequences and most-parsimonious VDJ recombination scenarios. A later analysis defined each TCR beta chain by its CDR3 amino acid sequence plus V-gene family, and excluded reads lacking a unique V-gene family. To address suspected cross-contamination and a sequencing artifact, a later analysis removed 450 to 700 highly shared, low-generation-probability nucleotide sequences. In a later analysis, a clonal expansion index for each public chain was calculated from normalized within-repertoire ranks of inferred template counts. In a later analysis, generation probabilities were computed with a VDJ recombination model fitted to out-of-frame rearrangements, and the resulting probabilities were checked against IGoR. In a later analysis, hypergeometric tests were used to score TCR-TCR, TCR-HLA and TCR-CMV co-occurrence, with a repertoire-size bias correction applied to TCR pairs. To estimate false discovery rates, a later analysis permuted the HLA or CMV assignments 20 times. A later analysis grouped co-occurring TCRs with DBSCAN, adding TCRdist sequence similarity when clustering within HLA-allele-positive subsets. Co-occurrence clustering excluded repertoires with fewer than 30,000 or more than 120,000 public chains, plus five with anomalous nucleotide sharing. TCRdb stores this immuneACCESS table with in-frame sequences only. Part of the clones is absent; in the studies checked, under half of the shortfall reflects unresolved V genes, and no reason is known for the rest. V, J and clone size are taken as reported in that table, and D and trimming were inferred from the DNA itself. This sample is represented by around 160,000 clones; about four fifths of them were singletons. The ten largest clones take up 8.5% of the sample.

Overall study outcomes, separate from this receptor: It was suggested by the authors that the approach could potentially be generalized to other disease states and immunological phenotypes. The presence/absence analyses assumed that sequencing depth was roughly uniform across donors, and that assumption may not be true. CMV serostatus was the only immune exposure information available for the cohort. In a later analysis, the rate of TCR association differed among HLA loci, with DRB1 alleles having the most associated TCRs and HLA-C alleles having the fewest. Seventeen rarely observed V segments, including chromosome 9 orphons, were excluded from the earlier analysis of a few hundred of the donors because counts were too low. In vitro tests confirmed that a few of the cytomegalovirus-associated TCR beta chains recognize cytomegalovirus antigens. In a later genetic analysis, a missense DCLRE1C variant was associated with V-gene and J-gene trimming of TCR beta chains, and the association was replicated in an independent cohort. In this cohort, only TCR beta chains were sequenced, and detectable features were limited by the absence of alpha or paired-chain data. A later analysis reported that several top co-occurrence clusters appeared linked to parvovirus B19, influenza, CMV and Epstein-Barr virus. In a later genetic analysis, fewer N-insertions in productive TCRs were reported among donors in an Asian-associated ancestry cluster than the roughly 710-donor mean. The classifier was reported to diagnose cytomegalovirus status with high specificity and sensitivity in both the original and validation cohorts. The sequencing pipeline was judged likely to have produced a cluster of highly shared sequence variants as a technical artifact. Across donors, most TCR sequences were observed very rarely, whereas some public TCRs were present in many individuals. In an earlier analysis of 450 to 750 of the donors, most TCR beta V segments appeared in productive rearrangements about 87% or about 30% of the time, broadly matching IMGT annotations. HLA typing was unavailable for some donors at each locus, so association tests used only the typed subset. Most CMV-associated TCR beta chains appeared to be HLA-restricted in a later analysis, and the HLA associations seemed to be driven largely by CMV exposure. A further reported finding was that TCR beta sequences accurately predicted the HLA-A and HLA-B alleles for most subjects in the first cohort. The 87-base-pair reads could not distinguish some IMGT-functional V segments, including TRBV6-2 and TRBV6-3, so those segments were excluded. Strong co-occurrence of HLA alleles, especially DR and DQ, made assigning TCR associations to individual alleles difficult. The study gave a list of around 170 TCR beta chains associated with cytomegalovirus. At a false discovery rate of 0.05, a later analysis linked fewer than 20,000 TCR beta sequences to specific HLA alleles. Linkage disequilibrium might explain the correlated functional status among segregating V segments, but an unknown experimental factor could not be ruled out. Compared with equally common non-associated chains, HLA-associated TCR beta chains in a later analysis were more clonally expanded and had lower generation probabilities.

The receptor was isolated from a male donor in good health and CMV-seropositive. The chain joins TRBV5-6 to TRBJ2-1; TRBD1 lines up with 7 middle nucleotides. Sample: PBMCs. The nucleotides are TGTGCCAGCAGCCGATTTTCAGGGGGTGGTGAGCAGTTCTTC. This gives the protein CASSRFSGGGEQFF.